This is a list of T cell receptor beta chains from one sample in a study of blood T cell repertoires in COVID-19. TCRdb's copy holds only in-frame clones and misses some; the assay was immunoSEQ multiplex PCR. The repertoire holds roughly 160,000 clones, with around 80% as singletons. The specimen sequenced was peripheral blood. All receptors come from an older woman with acute or convalescent COVID-19. Each CDR3 is given with its conserved first and last residue. A D gene is named only where the DNA matches it firmly. Expanded clones get a size class; other rows say once, few or many, or leave the size out.

V gene: TRBV18
D gene: NA
J gene: TRBJ2-1
clone size: NA
CDR3 DNA: TGTGCCAGCTCACCATTAAAGAGCTCCTACAATGAGCAGTTCTTC
CDR3 protein: CASSPLKSSYNEQFF

V gene: TRBV7-3
D gene: TRBD2
J gene: TRBJ2-2
clone size: once
CDR3 DNA: TGTGCCAGCAGCTCCCGAAGGGCGGGGGGGAACACCGGGGAGCTGTTTTTT
CDR3 protein: CASSSRRAGGNTGELFF

V gene: TRBV6-5
D gene: NA
J gene: TRBJ1-3
clone size: once
CDR3 DNA: TGTGCCAGCAGTTACTCCCTCGCCAGGTCCGGAAACACCATATATTTT
CDR3 protein: CASSYSLARSGNTIYF

V gene: TRBV24-1
D gene: NA
J gene: TRBJ1-4
clone size: NA
CDR3 DNA: TGTGCCACCAGTGGACAGGCGGATGAAAAACTGTTTTTT
CDR3 protein: CATSGQADEKLFF

V gene: TRBV7-6
D gene: TRBD1
J gene: TRBJ2-3
clone size: NA
CDR3 DNA: TGTGCCAGCAGCTCCTACGGGACAGGGAAGGATACGCAGTATTTT
CDR3 protein: CASSSYGTGKDTQYF

V gene: TRBV5-6
D gene: NA
J gene: TRBJ1-1
clone size: NA
CDR3 DNA: TGTGCCAGCAGCTTGCGTGTCACTGAAGCTTTCTTT
CDR3 protein: CASSLRVTEAFF

V gene: TRBV6-2/TRBV6-3
D gene: TRBD2
J gene: TRBJ2-3
clone size: NA
CDR3 DNA: TGTGCCAGCCGTTTTCGTAGCGGGGGAACAGATACGCAGTATTTT
CDR3 protein: CASRFRSGGTDTQYF

V gene: TRBV25-1
D gene: NA
J gene: TRBJ1-3
clone size: NA
CDR3 DNA: TGTGCCAGCAGTGACAGGCGCCCTTCTGGAAACACCATATATTTT
CDR3 protein: CASSDRRPSGNTIYF

V gene: TRBV13
D gene: NA
J gene: TRBJ2-1
clone size: NA
CDR3 DNA: TGTGCCAGCAGCTCTCGGAATGAGCAGTTCTTC
CDR3 protein: CASSSRNEQFF

V gene: TRBV19
D gene: NA
J gene: TRBJ1-2
clone size: NA
CDR3 DNA: TGTGCCAGTAGTATCCCGGACAGCTATGGCTACACCTTC
CDR3 protein: CASSIPDSYGYTF

V gene: TRBV7-3
D gene: TRBD2
J gene: TRBJ2-1
clone size: NA
CDR3 DNA: TGTGCCAGCAGCTTAACGTCTAGCGGGGGGAGAAATGAGCAGTTCTTC
CDR3 protein: CASSLTSSGGRNEQFF

V gene: TRBV6-2/TRBV6-3
D gene: TRBD2
J gene: TRBJ2-5
clone size: NA
CDR3 DNA: TGTGCCAGCAGTAACAGACCCGGACTAGCGGGGCGGAGAGAGACCCAGTACTTC
CDR3 protein: CASSNRPGLAGRRETQYF